This T cell receptor (beta chain) was obtained from a study of identical twins. Addition of a universal primer site occurred through template switching, and cDNA carried unique molecular identifiers. TCRdb called the 5' RACE reads again in MiXCR, with one record for every CDR3 protein. The sample carries 450,000 or so distinct CDR3 sequences, roughly 18% recorded once. About this clonotype: Its specificity is not known.

Study-wide points: Donors were not followed over many years; analysis was cross-sectional. Recombination models fit unrelated individuals' TCR alpha sharing but underestimated twins'. Cord blood's abundant beta clonotypes had fewer insertions, unlike memory repertoires.

The V end was cut by 4 bases, the J end by 3 bases, with 14 bases between. The CDR3 is 15 residues long. Germline CDR1 reads SGHVS; CDR2 reads FQNEAQ. This sequence was found in a man in his fifties or sixties in good health. The chain has TRBV7-8 and TRBJ2-3, with D perhaps TRBD1 (6 bases). Sequenced sample: naive T cells sorted from blood. The CDR3 here is CASSSMTGRTDTQYF. Written as DNA, the CDR3 is TGTGCCAGCAGCTCGATGACAGGAAGGACAGATACGCAGTATTTT.